The present T cell receptor beta chain was sequenced within a study of blood T cell repertoires in COVID-19 (dated by TCRdb to 2019 to 2021). A note on the overall study: Samples covering the acute and convalescent phases of COVID-19 were provided by collaborators in the United States, Italy and Spain. The prospective study material was composed of cDNA or gDNA derived from T cells, B-cell-depleted T cells, or PBMCs. Deeply sampled blood TCRbeta repertoires from subjects exposed to, actively infected with, or recovered from COVID-19 were included in the dataset. A freely available public database, intended as a resource for researchers studying the immune response to SARS-CoV-2, is where the repertoires were released. The samples were drawn from the first 160 participants of the ongoing ImmuneRACE study and from about 1,200 subjects provided by 6 global collaborators. Nearly every sample came with metadata listing a de-identified subject ID, COVID-19 status, age in years and sex. Where available, HLA class I and class II types were taken from metadata supplied by the sample provider and were not determined by assay-based typing.

The collaborating institutions used their own protocols to collect whole blood in K2EDTA tubes. Collaborator samples were shipped for TCRbeta analysis as frozen whole blood, isolated PBMCs, or DNA extracted from either sample type. The CDR3 contains 15 residues, cysteine and phenylalanine counted. Only the CDR3 portion is preserved as DNA: 45 bases, with reading frame beginning at the first base. Trimming removed 3 bases from V and 12 bases from J; the gene matches leave 7 bases unexplained. Via the germline V gene, CDR1 is SGHTA and CDR2 FQGNSA. TCRbeta CDR3 regions were amplified from genomic DNA by means of the immunoSEQ Assay, a bias-controlled multiplex PCR. On the study's bioinformatics: The number of nucleated cells in each sample was estimated by amplification of reference gene primers within the assay. To quantify the absolute abundance of each unique TCRbeta CDR3 rearrangement, sequence reads were collapsed and filtered. For each sample, productive Simpson clonality was calculated as the square root of Simpson's diversity index over productive rearrangements. Not all clones reach the TCRdb copy of this immuneACCESS table, which keeps in-frame sequences only. Checked studies attribute under half of the gap to unresolved V genes and leave the rest unexplained. V and J calls and clone size are copied from that table; D and trimming were computed from the DNA. The sample table lists under 50,000 clones, approximately 90% of them with a count of one. The ten largest clonotypes hold roughly 32% of the sample.

Points on this clone: What this receptor recognizes is not known. It has no much larger one-base neighbor in the sample; base qualities were not kept.

Broader findings and caveats from the paper: How much clinical and demographic metadata was included differed by source and by participant, and the metadata was provided uncurated.

The sequencing input was peripheral blood. This sequence originates from a man between 65 and 85 years old with active COVID-19. The chain couples TRBV7-2 to TRBJ2-1, with TRBD2 identical over 14 junction bases. At the DNA level, the sequence is TGTGCCAGCAGCTTCACCCCCGGACTAGCGGGAGGGCAGTTCTTC. This gives the protein CASSFTPGLAGGQFF. With the rest looked up from the reference TRBV7-2 and TRBJ2-1 genes rather than sequenced, the full variable domain is GAGVSQSPSNKVTEKGKDVELRCDPISGHTALYWYRQSLGQGLEFLIYFQGNSAPDKSGLPSDRFSAERTGGSVSTLTIQRTQQEDSAVYLCASSFTPGLAGGQFFGPGTRLTVL.